This is a list of T cell receptor beta chains from one sample in a study of T cell responses to AZD1222 COVID-19 vaccine. Assay used: immunoSEQ multiplex PCR; TCRdb lists only in-frame clones, some missing. The data hold some 200,000 clones, with roughly 94% observed a single time. The input for sequencing was peripheral blood, taken 28 days after the second dose of the MenACWY control vaccine. The receptors shown here come from an adult who received the MenACWY meningococcal vaccine as a control. CDR3s include the opening cysteine and the closing phenylalanine or tryptophan. Fields, in order: CDR3 DNA, CDR3 protein, V gene, D gene, J gene, clone size. The D gene is left open where the match is weak. Size is omitted from some rows. Given values are once, few, many or a class for expanded clones.

DNA: TGTGCCAGCAGCCCCGGGGGTACAGGGGGCGAGCAGTACTTC; CDR3: CASSPGGTGGEQYF; V: TRBV28; D: TRBD1; J: TRBJ2-7; size: .
DNA: TGTGCCAGCAGGGGCAGGGTCGACGGGGAGCTGTTTTTT; CDR3: CASRGRVDGELFF; V: TRBV28; D: .; J: TRBJ2-2; size: .
DNA: TGTGCCACCAGTGGAAGCGCCCTAGGCACAGATACGCAGTATTTT; CDR3: CATSGSALGTDTQYF; V: TRBV24-1; D: .; J: TRBJ2-3; size: .
DNA: TGCGCCAGCAGCCGAGCGTCGGTAGGTTCCGAAAAACTGTTTTTT; CDR3: CASSRASVGSEKLFF; V: TRBV4-1; D: .; J: TRBJ1-4; size: .
DNA: TGTGCCAGCAGACCGTGGGGCTCAGGGAGCACTGAAGCTTTCTTT; CDR3: CASRPWGSGSTEAFF; V: TRBV5-5; D: .; J: TRBJ1-1; size: .
DNA: TGTGCCTGGAGTATCTCCCGGACGGGATATAGCAATCAGCCCCAGCATTTT; CDR3: CAWSISRTGYSNQPQHF; V: TRBV30; D: .; J: TRBJ1-5; size: .
DNA: TGTGCCAGCAGTCCACTGACAGGGGGTAATTCACCCCTCCACTTT; CDR3: CASSPLTGGNSPLHF; V: TRBV27; D: TRBD1; J: TRBJ1-6; size: .
DNA: TGCGCCAGCAGCCAAGATGGGGACGAAGAAGAGACCCAGTACTTC; CDR3: CASSQDGDEEETQYF; V: TRBV4-1; D: .; J: TRBJ2-5; size: .
DNA: TGCGCCAGCAGCTTAGCGGGAAATTGGGACGAGCAGTACTTC; CDR3: CASSLAGNWDEQYF; V: TRBV5-1; D: TRBD2; J: TRBJ2-7; size: .
DNA: TGTGCCAGCAGCGTGACCCCAAGAGCAGATACGCAGTATTTT; CDR3: CASSVTPRADTQYF; V: TRBV7-9; D: .; J: TRBJ2-3; size: once
DNA: TGTGCCAGCAGCGTAACAGGGACTCCAGAGCAGTTCTTC; CDR3: CASSVTGTPEQFF; V: TRBV9; D: .; J: TRBJ2-1; size: .
DNA: TGCGCCAGCCGCGTCGTTATTGCGTCTAATGAAAAACTGTTTTTT; CDR3: CASRVVIASNEKLFF; V: TRBV4-1; D: .; J: TRBJ1-4; size: .
DNA: TGTGCCAGCAGCCGGGGGAGGGCCGTCACAGATACGCAGTATTTT; CDR3: CASSRGRAVTDTQYF; V: TRBV5-4; D: TRBD2; J: TRBJ2-3; size: .
DNA: TGTGCCAGCAGCTTGACAGGGGGCAATGAGCAGTTCTTC; CDR3: CASSLTGGNEQFF; V: TRBV6-5; D: TRBD1; J: TRBJ2-1; size: .
DNA: TGTGCCAGCAGTCAGTATACCTACGAGCAGTACTTC; CDR3: CASSQYTYEQYF; V: TRBV12-3/TRBV12-4; D: .; J: TRBJ2-7; size: .
DNA: TGTGCCAGCAGTGTGGGGACAGAAAACCACTTC; CDR3: CASSVGTENHF; V: TRBV12-3/TRBV12-4; D: TRBD1; J: TRBJ2-7; size: .
DNA: TGTGCCAGGGGGTGTGACGGGTACGAGCAGTACTTC; CDR3: CARGCDGYEQYF; V: TRBV19; D: .; J: TRBJ2-7; size: few
DNA: TGCGCCAGCAGCAGTGGACAGGGTAGAGATACGCAGTATTTT; CDR3: CASSSGQGRDTQYF; V: TRBV5-1; D: TRBD1; J: TRBJ2-3; size: .
DNA: TGTGCCAGCAGCCATCCGGGACAGATTTACGAGCAGTACTTC; CDR3: CASSHPGQIYEQYF; V: TRBV14; D: TRBD1; J: TRBJ2-7; size: .
DNA: TGTGCCAGCAGCTTAGATGGTCCCCTCCACTTT; CDR3: CASSLDGPLHF; V: TRBV7-9; D: .; J: TRBJ1-6; size: .
DNA: TGCAGTGCTAGTAAGGGCAGGGGGACTGAAAAACTGTTTTTT; CDR3: CSASKGRGTEKLFF; V: TRBV20-1; D: TRBD1; J: TRBJ1-4; size: .
DNA: TGTGCCAGCAGTTTGGGCGCCAGGGGGAGGGGCGAGCAGTACTTC; CDR3: CASSLGARGRGEQYF; V: TRBV28; D: .; J: TRBJ2-7; size: .
DNA: TGTGCCAGCAGATACCAGGGGATGAACACTGAAGCTTTCTTT; CDR3: CASRYQGMNTEAFF; V: TRBV6-2/TRBV6-3; D: .; J: TRBJ1-1; size: .
DNA: TGTGCCAGCAGCCTGACAGGGGTCCACGAGCAGTACTTC; CDR3: CASSLTGVHEQYF; V: TRBV5-8; D: TRBD1; J: TRBJ2-7; size: .
DNA: TGTGCCAGCAGCGTAGCTATGGGGGAAACCGGGGAGCTGTTTTTT; CDR3: CASSVAMGETGELFF; V: TRBV9; D: .; J: TRBJ2-2; size: .
DNA: TGTGCCAGCAGCCCCCGCTATGAGCAGTTCTTC; CDR3: CASSPRYEQFF; V: TRBV11-3; D: .; J: TRBJ2-1; size: .
DNA: TGTGCCAGCTCACCAGCGGGACAGGGGACAGGAGGCTACACCTTC; CDR3: CASSPAGQGTGGYTF; V: TRBV18; D: TRBD1; J: TRBJ1-2; size: .
DNA: TGTGCCAGCAGCTTCGGACTAGCGGGAGAGTCCGACTACGAGCAGTACTTC; CDR3: CASSFGLAGESDYEQYF; V: TRBV7-2; D: TRBD2; J: TRBJ2-7; size: .
DNA: TGTGCCAGCAGCTCGACCTGGGCTAGCGGGGAGTACAATGAGCAGTTCTTC; CDR3: CASSSTWASGEYNEQFF; V: TRBV12-1; D: .; J: TRBJ2-1; size: .